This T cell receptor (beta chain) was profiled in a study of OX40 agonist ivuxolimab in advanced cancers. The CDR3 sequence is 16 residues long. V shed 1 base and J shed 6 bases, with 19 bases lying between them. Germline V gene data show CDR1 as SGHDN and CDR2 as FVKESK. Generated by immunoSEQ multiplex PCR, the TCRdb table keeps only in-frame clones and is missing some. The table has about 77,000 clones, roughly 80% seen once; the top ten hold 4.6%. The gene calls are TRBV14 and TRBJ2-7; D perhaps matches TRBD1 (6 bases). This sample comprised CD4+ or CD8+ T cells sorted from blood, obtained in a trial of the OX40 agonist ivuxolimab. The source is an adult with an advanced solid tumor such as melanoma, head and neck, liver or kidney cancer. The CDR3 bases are TGTGCCAGCAGCCAAGTCGCGGACAGACAAAGAGGCGAGCAGTACTTC. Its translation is CASSQVADRQRGEQYF.